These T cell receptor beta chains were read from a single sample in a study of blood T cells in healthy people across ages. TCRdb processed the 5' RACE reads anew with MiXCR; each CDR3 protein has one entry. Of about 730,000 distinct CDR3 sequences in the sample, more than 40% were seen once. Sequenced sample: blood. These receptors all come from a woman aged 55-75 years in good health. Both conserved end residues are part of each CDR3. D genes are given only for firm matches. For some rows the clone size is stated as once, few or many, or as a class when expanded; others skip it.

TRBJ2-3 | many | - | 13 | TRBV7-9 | TGTGCCAGCAGCCCTCCCCCCCCAGATACGCAGTATTTT | CASSPPPPDTQYF
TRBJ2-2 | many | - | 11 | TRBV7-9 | TGTGCCACCAGTTACACCGGGGAGCTGTTTTTT | CATSYTGELFF
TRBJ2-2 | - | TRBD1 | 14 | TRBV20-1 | TGCAGTGGTCTGACAGGGTCGGGCACCGGGGAGCTGTTTTTT | CSGLTGSGTGELFF
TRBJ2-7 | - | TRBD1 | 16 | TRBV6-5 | TGTGCCAGCAGTTACTCGGGGTCCAGGGGGCAAGGTGAGCAGTACTTC | CASSYSGSRGQGEQYF
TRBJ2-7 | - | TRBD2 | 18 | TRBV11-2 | TGTGCCAGCAGCTTAGACCCCCATGGGGCGGGGGGATACAATGAGCAGTACTTC | CASSLDPHGAGGYNEQYF
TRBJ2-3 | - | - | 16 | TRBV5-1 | TGCGCCAGCAGTCCCGCGCTAGCGTCCATCACAGATACGCAGTATTTT | CASSPALASITDTQYF
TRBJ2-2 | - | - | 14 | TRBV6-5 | TGTGCCAGCAGTTACGTGGCGGGAACCGGGGAGCTGTTTTTT | CASSYVAGTGELFF
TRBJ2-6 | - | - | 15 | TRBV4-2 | TGTGCCAGCAGTTTATACAGCTCTGGGGCCAACGTCCTGACTTTC | CASSLYSSGANVLTF
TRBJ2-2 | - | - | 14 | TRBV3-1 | TGCGCCAGCAGCCAAGTAGGAGGGCCCGGGGAGCTGTTTTTT | CASSQVGGPGELFF
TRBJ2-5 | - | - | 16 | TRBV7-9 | TGTGCCAGCAGCTCTCCTGCTAGGAGGAGCAAAGAGACCCAGTACTTC | CASSSPARRSKETQYF
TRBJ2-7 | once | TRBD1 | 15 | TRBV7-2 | TGTGCCAGCAGCTTGGCCGGGACAGGGGACGGCGAGCAGTACTTC | CASSLAGTGDGEQYF
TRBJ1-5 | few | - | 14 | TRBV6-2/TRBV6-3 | TGTGCCAGCCGAGGTACTGGGGCTGGACAGCCCCAGCATTTT | CASRGTGAGQPQHF
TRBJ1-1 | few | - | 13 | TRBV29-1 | TGCAGCGTTGTCCCGCAGGGGCAAACTGAAGCTTTCTTT | CSVVPQGQTEAFF
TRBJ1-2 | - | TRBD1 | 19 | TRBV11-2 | TGTGCCAGCGGGGGTTCACCGGGACAGGGGGCCGGAGAAGGCTATGGCTACACCTTC | CASGGSPGQGAGEGYGYTF
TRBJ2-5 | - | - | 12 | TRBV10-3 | TGTGCCATCAGTGAGCCGCAAGAGACCCAGTACTTC | CAISEPQETQYF
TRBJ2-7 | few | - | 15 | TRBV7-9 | TGTGCCAGCAGCTTAGCCTCGGTCCGGGGAGGCGAGCAGTACTTC | CASSLASVRGGEQYF
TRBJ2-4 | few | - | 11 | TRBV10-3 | TGTGCCATCAGTGAGAAGTATTGGATGTACTTC | CAISEKYWMYF
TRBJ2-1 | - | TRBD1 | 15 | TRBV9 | TGTGCCAGCAGCCCCCACGGACAGGGGGCATCCGAGCAGTTCTTC | CASSPHGQGASEQFF
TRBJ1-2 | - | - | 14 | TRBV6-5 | TGTGCCAGCAGCCTTACCTGGAGAGACTATGGCTACACCTTC | CASSLTWRDYGYTF
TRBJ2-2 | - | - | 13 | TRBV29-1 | TGCAGCGTTGTAACAGGGAACACCGGGGAGCTGTTTTTT | CSVVTGNTGELFF
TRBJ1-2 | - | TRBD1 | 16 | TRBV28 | TGTGCCAGCACCTCCCTCCCCGGACAGGGGTCCTATGGCTACACCTTC | CASTSLPGQGSYGYTF
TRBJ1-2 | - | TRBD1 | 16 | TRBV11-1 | TGTGCCAGCAGCTCCACCGCTGACAGGGTAAACTATGGCTACACCTTC | CASSSTADRVNYGYTF
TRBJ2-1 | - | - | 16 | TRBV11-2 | TGTGCCAGCAGCTTAGATCGTCTTCCCCCATACAATGAGCAGTTCTTC | CASSLDRLPPYNEQFF
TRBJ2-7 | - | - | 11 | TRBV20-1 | TGCAGTGCCAACCTAGCCCGCGAGCAGTACTTC | CSANLAREQYF
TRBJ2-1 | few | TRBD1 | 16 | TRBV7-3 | TGTGCCAGCAGCTTAACGGCTGACAGGGGGCTAAATGAGCAGTTCTTC | CASSLTADRGLNEQFF
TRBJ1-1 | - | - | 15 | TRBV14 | TGTGCCAGCAGCCAAGTACGAGATTGGCGGACTGAAGCTTTCTTT | CASSQVRDWRTEAFF
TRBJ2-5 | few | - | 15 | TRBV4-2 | TGTGCCAGCAGCCAAGATGGAAGTGGAAAGGAGACCCAGTACTTC | CASSQDGSGKETQYF